This is a list of T cell receptor beta chains from one sample in a study of blood T cell repertoires in COVID-19. Measured with immunoSEQ multiplex PCR; TCRdb has only the in-frame clones, and not every one. This sample has approximately 300,000 clones; around 82% occur once, and the top ten carry about 1%. The sample comprised peripheral blood. The receptors derive from a human donor with COVID-19, enrolled during active disease. The donor label of this sample is uncertain. CDR3s include the opening cysteine and the closing phenylalanine or tryptophan. Each record gives: J gene, D gene, clone size, V gene, CDR3 protein, CDR3 DNA. The D gene is left open where the match is weak. Clone sizes are given selectively: once, few, many, or a class where the clone is expanded.

j_call: TRBJ1-1
d_call: NA
clone_size: NA
v_call: TRBV5-4
cdr3_aa: CASSKGHVNTEAFF
cdr3_nt: TGTGCCAGCAGCAAGGGACACGTGAACACTGAAGCTTTCTTT

j_call: TRBJ2-5
d_call: NA
clone_size: NA
v_call: TRBV18
cdr3_aa: CASSPGSETQYF
cdr3_nt: TGTGCCAGCTCACCAGGCTCGGAGACCCAGTACTTC

j_call: TRBJ1-5
d_call: NA
clone_size: NA
v_call: TRBV30
cdr3_aa: CAWSAPGVGYQPQHF
cdr3_nt: TGTGCCTGGAGTGCACCTGGCGTCGGGTATCAGCCCCAGCATTTT

j_call: TRBJ2-1
d_call: NA
clone_size: NA
v_call: TRBV5-1
cdr3_aa: CASSLRLAHNEQFF
cdr3_nt: TGCGCCAGCAGCTTGAGGCTAGCCCACAATGAGCAGTTCTTC

j_call: TRBJ1-4
d_call: NA
clone_size: NA
v_call: TRBV19
cdr3_aa: CATGPLPNEKLFF
cdr3_nt: TGTGCCACAGGGCCCCTACCTAATGAAAAACTGTTTTTT

j_call: TRBJ2-2
d_call: TRBD2
clone_size: NA
v_call: TRBV2
cdr3_aa: CASSLSGINTGELFF
cdr3_nt: TGTGCCAGCAGTCTAAGCGGGATTAACACCGGGGAGCTGTTTTTT

j_call: TRBJ1-2
d_call: NA
clone_size: NA
v_call: TRBV6-1
cdr3_aa: CASSGSWGGAVYGYTF
cdr3_nt: TGTGCCAGCAGTGGGAGCTGGGGGGGGGCGGTCTATGGCTACACCTTC

j_call: TRBJ1-5
d_call: NA
clone_size: NA
v_call: TRBV2
cdr3_aa: CASKVSRAENQPQHF
cdr3_nt: TGTGCCAGCAAAGTCTCGAGGGCGGAAAATCAGCCCCAGCATTTT

j_call: TRBJ2-5
d_call: NA
clone_size: NA
v_call: TRBV7-9
cdr3_aa: CASSLSGRYQETQYF
cdr3_nt: TGTGCCAGCAGCTTAAGTGGGAGGTACCAAGAGACCCAGTACTTC

j_call: TRBJ2-1
d_call: TRBD2
clone_size: NA
v_call: TRBV7-3
cdr3_aa: CASSSGRASANEQFF
cdr3_nt: TGTGCCAGCAGCTCCGGGAGGGCCTCGGCCAATGAGCAGTTCTTC

j_call: TRBJ1-3
d_call: NA
clone_size: few
v_call: TRBV6-5
cdr3_aa: CASRVQASGNTIYF
cdr3_nt: TGTGCCAGCAGGGTACAGGCCTCTGGAAACACCATATATTTT